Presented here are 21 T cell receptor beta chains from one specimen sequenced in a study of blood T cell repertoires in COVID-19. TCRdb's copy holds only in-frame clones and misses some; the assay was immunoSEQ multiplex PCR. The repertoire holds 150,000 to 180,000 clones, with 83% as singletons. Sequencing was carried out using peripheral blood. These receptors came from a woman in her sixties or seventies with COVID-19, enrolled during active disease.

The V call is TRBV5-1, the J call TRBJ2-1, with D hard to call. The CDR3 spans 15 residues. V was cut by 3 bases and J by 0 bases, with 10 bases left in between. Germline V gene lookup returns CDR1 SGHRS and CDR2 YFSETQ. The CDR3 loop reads CASSSAVSSYNEQFF. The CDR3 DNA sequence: TGCGCCAGCAGCTCCGCGGTGAGCTCCTACAATGAGCAGTTCTTC.

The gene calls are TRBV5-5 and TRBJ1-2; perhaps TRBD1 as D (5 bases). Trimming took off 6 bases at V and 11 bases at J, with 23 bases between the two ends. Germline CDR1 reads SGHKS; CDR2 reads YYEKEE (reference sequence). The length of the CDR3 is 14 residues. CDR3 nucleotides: TGTGCCAGCACCCCTCCACCGTTGCAGGGCCCGTACACCTTC. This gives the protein CASTPPPLQGPYTF.

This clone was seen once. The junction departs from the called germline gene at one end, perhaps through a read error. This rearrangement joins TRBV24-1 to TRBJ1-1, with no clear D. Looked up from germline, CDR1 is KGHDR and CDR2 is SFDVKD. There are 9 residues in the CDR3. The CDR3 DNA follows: TGTGCCACCAGTTTTAGCGGGTACTTT. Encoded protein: CATSFSGYF.

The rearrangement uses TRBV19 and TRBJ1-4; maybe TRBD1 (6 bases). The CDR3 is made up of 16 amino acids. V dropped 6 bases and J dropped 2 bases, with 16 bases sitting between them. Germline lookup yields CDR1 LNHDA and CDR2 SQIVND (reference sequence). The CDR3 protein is CASSPIDRLTNEKLFF. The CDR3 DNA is TGTGCCAGTAGCCCCATCGACAGGCTTACTAATGAAAAACTGTTTTTT.

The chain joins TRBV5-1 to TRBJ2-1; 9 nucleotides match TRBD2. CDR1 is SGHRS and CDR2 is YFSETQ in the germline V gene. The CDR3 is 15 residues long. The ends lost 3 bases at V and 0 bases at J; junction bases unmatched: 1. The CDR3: CASSSSGNSYNEQFF. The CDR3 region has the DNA TGCGCCAGCAGCTCTAGCGGGAACTCCTACAATGAGCAGTTCTTC.

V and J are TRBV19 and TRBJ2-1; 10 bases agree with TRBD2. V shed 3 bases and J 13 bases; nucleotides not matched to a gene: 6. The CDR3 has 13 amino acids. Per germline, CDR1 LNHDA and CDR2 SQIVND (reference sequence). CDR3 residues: CASSMGLAYPQFF. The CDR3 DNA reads TGTGCCAGTAGTATGGGACTAGCGTACCCTCAGTTCTTC.

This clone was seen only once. CDR3 protein: CASSLIVAGGGYTF. The CDR3 DNA reads as TGCGCCAGCAGCTTGATAGTGGCGGGGGGCGGCTACACCTTC. The chain joins TRBV5-1 to TRBJ1-2, with D possibly TRBD1 on 6 matching bases. Germline V gene data show CDR1 as SGHRS and CDR2 as YFSETQ. Trimming removed 1 base from V and 8 bases from J, with 15 bases in between. There are 14 residues in the CDR3. Full variable domain (outside the CDR3, taken from reference TRBV5-1 and TRBJ1-2): KAGVTQTPRYLIKTRGQQVTLSCSPISGHRSVSWYQQTPGQGLQFLFEYFSETQRNKGNFPGRFSGRQFSNSRSEMNVSTLELGDSALYLCASSLIVAGGGYTFGSGTRLTVV.

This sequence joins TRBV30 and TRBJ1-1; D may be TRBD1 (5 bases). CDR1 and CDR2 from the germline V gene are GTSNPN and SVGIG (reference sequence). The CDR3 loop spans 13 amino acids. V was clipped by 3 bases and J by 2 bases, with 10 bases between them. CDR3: CAWRPGGNTEAFF. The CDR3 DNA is TGTGCCTGGAGGCCCGGGGGAAACACTGAAGCTTTCTTT.

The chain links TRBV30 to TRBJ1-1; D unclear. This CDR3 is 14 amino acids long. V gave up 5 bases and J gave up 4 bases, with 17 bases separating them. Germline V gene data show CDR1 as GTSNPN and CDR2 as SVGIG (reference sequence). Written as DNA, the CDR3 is TGTGCCTGGCCCTATCGAAGTGGGAGCACTGAAGCTTTCTTT. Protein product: CAWPYRSGSTEAFF.

CDR3 sequence reads: CASSRQPGTGPEKLFF. CDR3 DNA: TGTGCCAGCAGCCGCCAACCCGGGACAGGTCCTGAAAAACTGTTTTTT. The rearrangement links TRBV3-1 (or the pseudogene TRBV3-2) to TRBJ1-4; 8 bases are a match to TRBD1. J gave up 7 bases and V 4 bases, and 11 bases lay outside the gene matches. CDR3 length: 16 amino acids. Germline CDR1 LGHDT, CDR2 YNNKEL (reference sequence).

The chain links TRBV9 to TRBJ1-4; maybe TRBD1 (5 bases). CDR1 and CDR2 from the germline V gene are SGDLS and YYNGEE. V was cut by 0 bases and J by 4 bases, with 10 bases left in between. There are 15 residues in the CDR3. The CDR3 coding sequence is TGTGCCAGCAGCGTAGCTGGGGGGGGTAATGAAAAACTGTTTTTT. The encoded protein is CASSVAGGGNEKLFF.

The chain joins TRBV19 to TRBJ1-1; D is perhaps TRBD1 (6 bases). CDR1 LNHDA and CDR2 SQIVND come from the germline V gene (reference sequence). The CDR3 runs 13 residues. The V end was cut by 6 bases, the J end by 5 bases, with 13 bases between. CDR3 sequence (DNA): TGTGCCAGTAGGGCCCATAGGGGGACTGAAGCTTTCTTT. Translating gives CASRAHRGTEAFF.

In nucleotides, the CDR3 is TGTGCCACCGCGGACAGGGGACGAGGGGAGACCCAGTACTTC. Amino acids: CATADRGRGETQYF. The gene calls are TRBV11-1 and TRBJ2-5; 9 nucleotides agree with TRBD1. Per the germline V gene, CDR1 is SGHAT and CDR2 is FQDESV (reference sequence). This CDR3 is 14 amino acids long. V lost 10 bases, J lost 5 bases, and 11 bases stayed unmatched.

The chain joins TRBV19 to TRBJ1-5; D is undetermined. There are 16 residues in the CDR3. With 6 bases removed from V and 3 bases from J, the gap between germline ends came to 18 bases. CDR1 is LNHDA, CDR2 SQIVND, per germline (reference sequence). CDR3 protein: CASSSSFGQPNQPQHF. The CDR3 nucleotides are TGTGCCAGTAGCTCCAGCTTTGGGCAGCCCAATCAGCCCCAGCATTTT.

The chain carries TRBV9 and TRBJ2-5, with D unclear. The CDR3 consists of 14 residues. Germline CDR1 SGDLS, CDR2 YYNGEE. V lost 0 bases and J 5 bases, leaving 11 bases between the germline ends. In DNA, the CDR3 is TGTGCCAGCAGCGTAGGGGCCTCTCGGGAGACCCAGTACTTC. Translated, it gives CASSVGASRETQYF.

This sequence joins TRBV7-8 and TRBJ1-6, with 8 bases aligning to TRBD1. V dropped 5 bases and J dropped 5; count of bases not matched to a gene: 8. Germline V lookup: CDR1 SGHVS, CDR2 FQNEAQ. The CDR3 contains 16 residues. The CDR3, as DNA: TGTGCCAGCAGCCCTCAGGGGGCCATAAATAATTCACCCCTCCACTTT. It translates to CASSPQGAINNSPLHF. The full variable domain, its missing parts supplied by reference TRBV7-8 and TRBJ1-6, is GAGVSQSPRYKVAKRGQDVALRCDPISGHVSLFWYQQALGQGPEFLTYFQNEAQLDKSGLPSDRFFAERPEGSVSTLKIQRTQQEDSAVYLCASSPQGAINNSPLHFGNGTRLTVT.

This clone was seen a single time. The CDR3 DNA follows: TGTGCCAGAAGCTTGCAAAACAGCTATAGCAATCAGCCCCAGCATTTT. This encodes CARSLQNSYSNQPQHF. This chain links TRBV5-3 with TRBJ1-5; no clear D. TRBV5-3 has ORF status, its function being uncertain. CDR3 length: 16 amino acids. Deletions cut 1 base from V and 0 bases from J, with 11 bases between.

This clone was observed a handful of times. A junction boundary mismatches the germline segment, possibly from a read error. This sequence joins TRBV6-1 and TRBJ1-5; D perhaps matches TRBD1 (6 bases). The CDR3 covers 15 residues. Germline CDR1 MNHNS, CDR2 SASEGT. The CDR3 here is CASREDRSLNQPQHF. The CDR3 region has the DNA TGTGCCAGCAGGGAAGACAGGAGCCTCAATCAGCCCCAGCATTTT.

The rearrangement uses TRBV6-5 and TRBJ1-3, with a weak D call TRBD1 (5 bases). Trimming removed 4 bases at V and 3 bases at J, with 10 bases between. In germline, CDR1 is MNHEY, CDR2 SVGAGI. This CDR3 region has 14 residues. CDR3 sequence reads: CASSLGQYGNTIYF. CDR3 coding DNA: TGTGCCAGCAGTTTGGGGCAGTATGGAAACACCATATATTTT.

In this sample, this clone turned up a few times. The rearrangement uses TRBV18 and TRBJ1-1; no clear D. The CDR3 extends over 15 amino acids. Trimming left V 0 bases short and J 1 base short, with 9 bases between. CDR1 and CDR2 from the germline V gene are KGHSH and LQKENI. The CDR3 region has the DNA TGTGCCAGCTCACCACCCCCCTCCTGGAACACTGAAGCTTTCTTT. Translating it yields CASSPPPSWNTEAFF.

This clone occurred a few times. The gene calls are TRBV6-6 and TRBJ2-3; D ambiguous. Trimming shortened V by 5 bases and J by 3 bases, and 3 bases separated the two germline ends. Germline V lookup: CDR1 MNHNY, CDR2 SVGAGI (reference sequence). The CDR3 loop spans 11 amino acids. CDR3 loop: CASSPTDTQYF. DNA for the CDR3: TGTGCCAGCAGTCCGACAGATACGCAGTATTTT.